This T cell receptor beta chain comes out of a study of CD8+ T cells in alopecia areata. It was cDNA, reverse transcribed from extracted RNA, that served as the sequencing template. Generated by immunoSEQ multiplex PCR, the TCRdb table keeps only in-frame clones and is missing some. This sample yields 95,000 to 120,000 clones, of which 55% to 70% are seen a single time; approximately 23% belongs to the top ten. Germline values: CDR1 MNHNY, CDR2 SVGAGI (reference sequence). This CDR3 has 13 residues. Trimming removed 6 bases at V and 8 bases at J, with 14 bases between. This chain connects TRBV6-6 to TRBJ2-1; D remains unclear. Sequenced: NKG2D-low CD8+ T cells sorted from blood. This receptor was obtained from a human donor with alopecia areata. This CDR3 reads CASSLTLTHEQFF. As DNA, the CDR3 is TGTGCCAGCAGCCTAACGCTGACCCATGAGCAGTTCTTC.